This T cell receptor beta chain was observed in a study of cytomegalovirus exposure and HLA in healthy donors. As for this clone: Its specificity is unknown.

Study-wide points: Donors belonging to an Asian-associated ancestry cluster reportedly showed fewer N-insertions in productive TCRs than the approximately 680-donor mean, according to what a later analysis found. Among CMV-associated TCR beta chains, most appeared HLA-restricted in a later analysis.

The study ran its PCR with 60 Vbeta and 13 Jbeta primers. Here immunoSEQ multiplex PCR was the method, and the copy in TCRdb shows in-frame clones only, minus some. Seen here are roughly 40,000 clones, about 47% observed once, and the top ten hold 12%. There are 13 residues in the CDR3. Per the germline V gene, CDR1 is SQVTM and CDR2 is ANQGSEA. V was pared by 6 bases and J by 3 bases, with 15 bases between. Sequenced: PBMCs. The sequence was obtained from a human donor in good health. The chain recombines TRBV29-1 with TRBJ2-7; maybe TRBD1 (7 bases). The CDR3 coding sequence is TGCAGCGTCTGGCAGGGGGGCCTCTACGAGCAGTACTTC. Protein product: CSVWQGGLYEQYF.